A selection of T cell receptor beta chains follows, all from one sample in a study of cytomegalovirus exposure and HLA in healthy donors. Here immunoSEQ multiplex PCR was the method, and the copy in TCRdb shows in-frame clones only, minus some. The sample has over 150,000 clones; over 75% are singletons. Sequenced input: PBMCs. The receptor set was obtained from a woman between 40 and 55 years old in good health and CMV-seropositive. Each CDR3 is given with its conserved first and last residue. D genes are given only for firm matches. Expanded clones are given a class, and other clones once, few, many or no size at all.

-	TRBV30	TRBD2	TRBJ2-1	TGTGCCTGGAGTGTTCGGGCTAGCGGAGCCTACAATGAGCAGTTCTTC	CAWSVRASGAYNEQFF
few	TRBV19	-	TRBJ2-5	TGTGCCAGTAGTTTCCTACCGACAGGCCAAGAGACCCAGTACTTC	CASSFLPTGQETQYF
once	TRBV6-5	-	TRBJ1-2	TGTGCCAGCAGTTATAGGGGTTTCGATGGCTACACCTTC	CASSYRGFDGYTF
-	TRBV2	-	TRBJ1-1	TGTGCCAGCACTCCCAGGGTTGAAGCTTTCTTT	CASTPRVEAFF
-	TRBV6-1	TRBD2	TRBJ2-7	TGTGCCAGCAGTGAAACGGTGCTAGCGGAGGGCTACGAGCAGTACTTC	CASSETVLAEGYEQYF
-	TRBV2	TRBD2	TRBJ2-5	TGTGCCAGCAGTGAAAAAACTAGCGGGACTCAAGAGACCCAGTACTTC	CASSEKTSGTQETQYF
-	TRBV5-8	-	TRBJ1-1	TGTGCCAGCAGCCCTGTGCCGGAGGTCACTGAAGCTTTCTTT	CASSPVPEVTEAFF
-	TRBV18	TRBD2	TRBJ2-2	TGTGCCAGCTCACCACGGACTAGCGGGAGTGTTGACACCGGGGAGCTGTTTTTT	CASSPRTSGSVDTGELFF
-	TRBV4-1	TRBD2	TRBJ2-7	TGCGCCAGCAGCCAAACTCACCAACTAGCGGGAGTTTTTCCAAGCGAGCAGTACTTC	CASSQTHQLAGVFPSEQYF
-	TRBV4-1	-	TRBJ2-7	TGCGCCAGCAGCCCGCAACTGGGACTCTCCTTTTCATACGAGCAGTACTTC	CASSPQLGLSFSYEQYF
few	TRBV5-1	-	TRBJ2-1	TGCGCCAGCAGCTTTTCGGTGGGCGAGCAGTTCTTC	CASSFSVGEQFF
-	TRBV7-8	-	TRBJ2-7	TGTGCCAGCAGCTTAAACGGCTACGAGCAGTACTTC	CASSLNGYEQYF
-	TRBV6-5	TRBD1	TRBJ2-3	TGTGCCAGCAGTAGACAGGGAAGCGCAGATACGCAGTATTTT	CASSRQGSADTQYF
few	TRBV6-5	TRBD1	TRBJ1-5	TGTGCCAGCAGTTCGATTGGACAGGGGGTCAGTCAGCCCCAGCATTTT	CASSSIGQGVSQPQHF
-	TRBV18	TRBD2	TRBJ2-5	TGTGCCAGCTTTAGCGGGAGGGAAGAGACCCAGTACTTC	CASFSGREETQYF
-	TRBV6-1	-	TRBJ2-7	TGTGCCAGCAATCTAGGAGGCACTTCCTACGAGCAGTACTTC	CASNLGGTSYEQYF
-	TRBV28	TRBD1	TRBJ2-5	TGTGCCAGCAGTTCGGACAGGGGGCGAGTGGAGACCCAGTACTTC	CASSSDRGRVETQYF
-	TRBV30	TRBD2	TRBJ2-3	TGTGCCTGGAGTCTTGGTAGCGGGAGCACAGATACGCAGTATTTT	CAWSLGSGSTDTQYF
-	TRBV11-1	-	TRBJ1-1	TGTGCCAGCAGCTTAGGAGGAGGCCCTGAAGCTTTCTTT	CASSLGGGPEAFF
-	TRBV29-1	TRBD1	TRBJ2-7	TGCAGCGTTTCACAGGGGTACGAGCAGTACTTC	CSVSQGYEQYF
-	TRBV2	-	TRBJ2-1	TGTGCCAGCAGTGACCCGTCCTACAATGAGCAGTTCTTC	CASSDPSYNEQFF
-	TRBV6-1	TRBD2	TRBJ2-4	TGTGCCAGCTCGGGGGGAGGGCCGGCCAAAAACATTCAGTACTTC	CASSGGGPAKNIQYF
-	TRBV10-1	-	TRBJ2-1	TGCGCCAGCAGTGATCGTTCGGACCCCCGGGGGTGGAATGAGCAGTTCTTC	CASSDRSDPRGWNEQFF
-	TRBV11-2	-	TRBJ2-3	TGTGCCAGCAGCCGTGAAGGGAGCGCGAGAGATACGCAGTATTTT	CASSREGSARDTQYF
-	TRBV13	-	TRBJ2-5	TGTGCCAGCAGCTTTAGGACAAACCAAGAGACCCAGTACTTC	CASSFRTNQETQYF
-	TRBV6-1	TRBD2	TRBJ2-7	TGTGCCAGCAGTGAAGCGCGGCTAGCGGGGAGGAGGTACGAGCAGTACTTC	CASSEARLAGRRYEQYF
-	TRBV5-1	-	TRBJ1-4	TGCGCCAGCAGCTTGGCACCGATCGGGGCTAATGAAAAACTGTTTTTT	CASSLAPIGANEKLFF
-	TRBV15	-	TRBJ1-1	TGTGCCACCAGCAGAGGTGGAAGAGGATTCACTGAAGCTTTCTTT	CATSRGGRGFTEAFF
-	TRBV7-6	-	TRBJ1-3	TGTGCCAGCAGCAATGTCCTTTCCTCTGGAAACACCATATATTTT	CASSNVLSSGNTIYF
-	TRBV7-3	TRBD2	TRBJ2-1	TGTGCCAGCAGCCCGGGACTAGCGGGAGTCGATGAGCAGTTCTTC	CASSPGLAGVDEQFF
-	TRBV15	TRBD2	TRBJ2-7	TGTGCCACCAGGCGGGGGACTAGCGGCTACGAGCAGTACTTC	CATRRGTSGYEQYF
-	TRBV5-1	-	TRBJ2-7	TGCGCCAGCAGCTTAAGCCACCCTCTAAACGAGCAGTACTTC	CASSLSHPLNEQYF
-	TRBV11-2	TRBD1	TRBJ2-7	TGTGCCAGCAGCCGGGGACAGGGCCACGAGCAGTACTTC	CASSRGQGHEQYF
-	TRBV28	TRBD1	TRBJ1-2	TGTGCCAGCAGTTCGTCCGGGACAGGGGCGAGTGGCTACACCTTC	CASSSSGTGASGYTF
-	TRBV28	TRBD1	TRBJ2-7	TGTGCCAGTCTCATGCAGGGGGCCTCCTACGAGCAGTACTTC	CASLMQGASYEQYF
-	TRBV7-9	-	TRBJ2-3	TGTTCCAGCAGCCCTCTTACAGATACGCAGTATTTT	CSSSPLTDTQYF
-	TRBV28	-	TRBJ1-4	TGTGCCAGCAGTCCACCAGGGGCAGGGCGTGAAAAACTGTTTTTT	CASSPPGAGREKLFF
-	TRBV2	TRBD2	TRBJ2-2	TGTGCCAGCAGTAGGGAGCTAGCGGGAGGGCCAGGCGGGGAGCTGTTTTTT	CASSRELAGGPGGELFF
-	TRBV6-6	TRBD1	TRBJ1-2	TGTGCCAGCAGTTATGGGGACAGGGGGAGCTATGGCTACACCTTC	CASSYGDRGSYGYTF
-	TRBV7-6	TRBD2	TRBJ2-5	TGTGCCACCAGACTAGCGGGAGGAGGGCAAGAGACCCAGTACTTC	CATRLAGGGQETQYF
-	TRBV15	TRBD2	TRBJ2-5	TGTGCCACCAGCAGAGACCTAGCGGTTCAAGAGACCCAGTACTTC	CATSRDLAVQETQYF
-	TRBV14	-	TRBJ2-3	TGTGCCAGCAGCCAAGGGCTTTACATCGGCACAGATACGCAGTATTTT	CASSQGLYIGTDTQYF
-	TRBV6-1	-	TRBJ2-7	TGTGCCAGCAGTGAATACTACGAGCAGTACTTC	CASSEYYEQYF
-	TRBV23-1	-	TRBJ1-1	TGCGCCAGCGGATTACAGGGACGTCGAACTGAAGCTTTCTTT	CASGLQGRRTEAFF
-	TRBV6-4	TRBD2	TRBJ2-1	TGTGCCAGCAGTGACGTAGCGGGAGGGGCCCATGAGCAGTTCTTC	CASSDVAGGAHEQFF
few	TRBV11-2	TRBD2	TRBJ2-7	TGTGCCAGCAGCTTGGGCGGGGGGTACGAGCAGTACTTC	CASSLGGGYEQYF
once	TRBV19	-	TRBJ1-2	TGTGCCAGTAGTAGAACAGAGACCTATGGCTACACCTTC	CASSRTETYGYTF
-	TRBV28	TRBD2	TRBJ2-7	TGTGCCAGCAGCCCCCTAGCGGGAGTACGTTACGAGCAGTACTTC	CASSPLAGVRYEQYF
-	TRBV5-5	TRBD1	TRBJ2-5	TGTGCCAGCTATGGACAGGCAGAACTCCAAGAGACCCAGTACTTC	CASYGQAELQETQYF
-	TRBV5-1	TRBD2	TRBJ2-3	TGCGCCAGCACCACTAGCGGGAGGAGCGCAGATACGCAGTATTTT	CASTTSGRSADTQYF
-	TRBV27	-	TRBJ1-5	TGTGCCAGCAGTCAACAGGGATACAGCAATCAGCCCCAGCATTTT	CASSQQGYSNQPQHF
-	TRBV12-2	-	TRBJ2-5	TGTGCAAGTCGCTTAAGCCCCCCAGGGGAAAGGGAGACCCAGTACTTC	CASRLSPPGERETQYF
few	TRBV7-3	TRBD2	TRBJ2-1	TGTGCCAGCAGCTTGCTAGCGGGAGCCAATGAGCAGTTCTTC	CASSLLAGANEQFF
-	TRBV27	TRBD1	TRBJ1-2	TGTGCCAGCGGGACCGGGGCAGGGGGCCTCTATGGCTACACCTTC	CASGTGAGGLYGYTF
-	TRBV30	TRBD2	TRBJ2-3	TGTGCCTGGAGTAAAGTGGGAGCGGGAGGGATCACAGATACGCAGTATTTT	CAWSKVGAGGITDTQYF
-	TRBV19	TRBD1	TRBJ1-4	TGTGCCAGTTCCCGACAGGGCGGAGATGAAAAACTGTTTTTT	CASSRQGGDEKLFF